This record covers a single T cell receptor beta chain. Its antigen is unidentified. It may be a read error: a sequence one base away is much more abundant. The CDR3 loop spans 18 amino acids. V lost 0 bases, J lost 2 bases, and 13 bases stayed unmatched. Looked up from germline, CDR1 is GTSNPN and CDR2 is SVGIG (reference sequence). The source of the sample is a study of breast tumors, draining lymph nodes, adjacent tissues. Study observations and caveats: The lymph node origin of tumor T cells was framed as consistent with a hypothesis, not demonstrated. Data fit most tumor T cells coming from lymph node, expanding in tumor. Tumors had less TCR diversity than lymph nodes, more than nontumor tissue.

TCRdb fed the multiplex PCR reads into MiXCR, producing one record per CDR3 protein. Here the sample spans around 130,000 distinct CDR3 sequences, around 21% being singletons. Samples came from axillary lymph nodes draining the breast cancer. The rearrangement links TRBV30 to TRBJ2-7; 10 bases agree with TRBD2. Sequencing input: axillary lymph node tissue. This clonotype was obtained from a female donor with breast cancer. Some clones in this sample may be carry-over from other donors' samples. The CDR3 spells CAWSVLPRTSGGAYEQYF. The CDR3 nucleotides read TGTGCCTGGAGTGTATTACCCAGGACTAGCGGAGGGGCCTACGAGCAGTACTTC.